This is a list of T cell receptor beta chains from one sample in a study of control samples from healthy donors and cancer patients. Generated by immunoSEQ multiplex PCR, the TCRdb table keeps only in-frame clones and is missing some. The sample carries approximately 170,000 clones, just over 90% recorded once. Source material: blood. These receptors originate from a woman between 55 and 75 years old in good health. CDR3s include the opening cysteine and the closing phenylalanine or tryptophan. The D gene is left open where the match is weak. A clone size is listed for some rows: how often the clone was seen (once, few, many), or a class if it is expanded.

length	V	size	J	D	CDR3	DNA
14	TRBV7-2	-	TRBJ2-5	TRBD1	CASSLDRGGETQYF	TGTGCCAGCAGCTTGGACAGGGGAGGTGAGACCCAGTACTTC
14	TRBV6-7	-	TRBJ1-2	-	CASRVLPLSYGYTF	TGTGCCAGCAGAGTACTCCCCCTAAGCTATGGCTACACCTTC
12	TRBV6-2/TRBV6-3	-	TRBJ2-1	-	CASSLVYNEQFF	TGTGCCAGCAGTCTTGTATACAATGAGCAGTTCTTC
15	TRBV7-2	-	TRBJ1-1	TRBD1	CASSLEQGGRTEAFF	TGTGCCAGCAGCTTAGAGCAGGGGGGGCGGACTGAAGCTTTCTTT
15	TRBV19	-	TRBJ1-1	TRBD1	CASSYSGGRELEAFF	TGTGCCAGTAGTTACTCAGGGGGACGGGAGCTAGAAGCTTTCTTT
14	TRBV6-2/TRBV6-3	-	TRBJ2-3	TRBD2	CASSWRGIRNTQYF	TGTGCCAGCAGTTGGCGGGGGATTCGGAATACGCAGTATTTT
14	TRBV2	-	TRBJ1-6	-	CASRAQSYEAPLHF	TGTGCCAGCAGAGCCCAGTCATACGAGGCACCCCTCCACTTT
16	TRBV7-2	-	TRBJ2-3	-	CASSPQNPRLGDTQYF	TGTGCCAGCAGCCCCCAGAACCCAAGACTAGGGGATACGCAGTATTTT
14	TRBV4-3	-	TRBJ1-1	-	CASSQPGGTEEAFF	TGCGCCAGCAGCCAACCCGGGGGTACCGAAGAAGCTTTCTTT
14	TRBV4-3	-	TRBJ1-2	-	CASSPENYGYGYTF	TGCGCCAGCAGCCCAGAAAATTATGGGTATGGCTACACCTTC
12	TRBV18	-	TRBJ2-7	-	CASSPTSYEQYF	TGTGCCAGCTCCCCGACTAGCTACGAGCAGTACTTC
15	TRBV28	-	TRBJ1-6	TRBD1	CASTGTGVGNSPLHF	TGTGCCAGCACCGGGACAGGGGTGGGCAATTCACCCCTCCACTTT
16	TRBV5-1	-	TRBJ1-3	-	CASSFVSQDSGNTIYF	TGCGCCAGCAGCTTCGTCTCACAGGACTCTGGAAACACCATATATTTT
14	TRBV7-9	-	TRBJ1-4	TRBD1	CASSFDRGSEKLFF	TGTGCCAGCAGCTTTGACAGGGGGAGTGAAAAACTGTTTTTT
17	TRBV5-4	-	TRBJ2-1	-	CASSSTPNRVAYNEQFF	TGTGCCAGCAGCTCCACGCCGAACAGGGTCGCTTACAATGAGCAGTTCTTC
14	TRBV11-3	-	TRBJ2-3	-	CASSLARNRDTQYF	TGTGCCAGCAGCTTAGCCAGGAACAGGGATACGCAGTATTTT
15	TRBV3-1/TRBV3-2	-	TRBJ2-7	TRBD1	CASSRRTGGLYEQYF	TGTGCCAGCAGCCGCCGGACAGGGGGCTTGTACGAGCAGTACTTC
17	TRBV18	once	TRBJ1-1	-	CASSPQTVRDGNTEAFF	TGTGCCAGCTCACCTCAAACTGTCCGGGACGGGAACACTGAAGCTTTCTTT
16	TRBV15	-	TRBJ1-3	-	CATSSVAGLSGNTIYF	TGTGCCACCAGCAGCGTGGCGGGGCTCTCTGGAAACACCATATATTTT
15	TRBV7-3	-	TRBJ1-6	-	CASSDGNYPHSPLHF	TGTGCCAGCAGCGATGGGAACTACCCACATTCACCCCTCCACTTT
15	TRBV24-1	-	TRBJ2-3	TRBD1	CATSTGADLTDTQYF	TGTGCCACCAGTACAGGGGCCGATCTCACAGATACGCAGTATTTT
15	TRBV11-3	-	TRBJ2-7	TRBD1	CASSLWGTGSYEQYF	TGTGCCAGCAGCTTATGGGGGACAGGGTCCTACGAGCAGTACTTC
13	TRBV5-6	-	TRBJ2-1	-	CASSYLRGDEQFF	TGTGCCAGCAGCTACCTGAGGGGGGATGAGCAGTTCTTC
15	TRBV5-4	-	TRBJ2-1	-	CASSREEFSYNEQFF	TGTGCCAGCAGCCGTGAGGAATTCTCCTACAATGAGCAGTTCTTC
11	TRBV20-1	-	TRBJ2-7	-	CSARSSYEQYF	TGCAGTGCTAGGAGCTCCTACGAGCAGTACTTC
13	TRBV7-6	-	TRBJ2-1	-	CASSLVPYNEQFF	TGTGCCAGCAGCTTAGTTCCATACAATGAGCAGTTCTTC
14	TRBV5-1	-	TRBJ2-3	-	CASSIGQSPDTQYF	TGCGCCAGCAGCATTGGACAGTCCCCGGATACGCAGTATTTT
14	TRBV18	-	TRBJ2-7	-	CASSRGDTAYEQYF	TGTGCCAGCTCACGGGGGGACACCGCCTACGAGCAGTACTTC
15	TRBV24-1	-	TRBJ2-1	-	CATSDKGDLSNEQFF	TGTGCCACCAGTGATAAGGGGGACTTGTCCAATGAGCAGTTCTTC
15	TRBV6-1	-	TRBJ2-1	TRBD1	CASSEQQGRHNEQFF	TGTGCCAGCAGTGAACAACAGGGGAGACACAATGAGCAGTTCTTC
15	TRBV7-3	-	TRBJ2-7	TRBD1	CASSLRTGERYGQYF	TGTGCCAGCAGCTTACGGACAGGGGAGAGATACGGGCAGTACTTC
16	TRBV15	-	TRBJ2-7	-	CATSRDAAVGLYEQYF	TGTGCCACCAGCAGAGATGCGGCCGTGGGCCTCTACGAGCAGTACTTC
16	TRBV19	-	TRBJ1-2	-	CASSRRTFQLNYGYTF	TGTGCCAGTAGTAGACGGACCTTTCAGCTCAACTATGGCTACACCTTC
11	TRBV20-1	-	TRBJ1-1	-	CSALGNTEAFF	TGCAGTGCCCTTGGGAACACTGAAGCTTTCTTT